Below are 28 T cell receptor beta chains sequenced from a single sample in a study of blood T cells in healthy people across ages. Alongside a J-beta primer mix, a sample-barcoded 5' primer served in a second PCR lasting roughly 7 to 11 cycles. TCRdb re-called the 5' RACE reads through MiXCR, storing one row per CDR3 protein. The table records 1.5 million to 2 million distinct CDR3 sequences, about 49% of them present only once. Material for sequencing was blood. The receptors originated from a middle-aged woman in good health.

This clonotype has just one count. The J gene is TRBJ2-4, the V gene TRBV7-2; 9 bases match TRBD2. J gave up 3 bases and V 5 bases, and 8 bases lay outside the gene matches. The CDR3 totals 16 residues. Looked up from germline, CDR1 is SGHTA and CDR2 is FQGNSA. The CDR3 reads CASSPSGGIDKNIQYF. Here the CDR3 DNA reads TGTGCCAGCAGCCCAAGCGGGGGGATAGACAAAAACATTCAGTACTTC.

The CDR3: CASSGGLAGVTYEQYF. The CDR3 DNA reads as TGTGCCAGCAGTGGGGGACTAGCGGGGGTAACCTACGAGCAGTACTTC. This chain connects TRBV2 to TRBJ2-7, with 14 positions matching TRBD2. The germline V gene encodes CDR1 SNHLY and CDR2 FYNNEI. The CDR3 extends over 16 amino acids. V dropped 4 bases and J dropped 2; count of bases not matched to a gene: 4. The full variable domain, completed using reference TRBV2 and TRBJ2-7, is EPEVTQTPSHQVTQMGQEVILRCVPISNHLYFYWYRQILGQKVEFLVSFYNNEISEKSEIFDDQFSVERPDGSNFTLKIRSTKLEDSAMYFCASSGGLAGVTYEQYFGPGTRLTVT.

DNA of the CDR3: TGCGCCAGCAGCCCTGGGGTAGTTATCGAATCCTCGGGCGGCTACACCTTC. It codes for CASSPGVVIESSGGYTF. This rearrangement joins TRBV5-1 to TRBJ1-2, with D unresolved. With 4 bases removed from V and 8 bases from J, the gap between germline ends came to 27 bases. CDR1 is SGHRS, CDR2 YFSETQ, per germline. This CDR3 is 17 amino acids long.

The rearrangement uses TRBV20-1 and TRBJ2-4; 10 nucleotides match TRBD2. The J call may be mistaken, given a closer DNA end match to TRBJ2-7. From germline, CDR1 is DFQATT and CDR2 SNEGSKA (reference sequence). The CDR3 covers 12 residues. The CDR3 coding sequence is TGCAGTGCTACTAGCGGGGGTTACGAGCAGTACTTC. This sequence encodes CSATSGGYEQYF.

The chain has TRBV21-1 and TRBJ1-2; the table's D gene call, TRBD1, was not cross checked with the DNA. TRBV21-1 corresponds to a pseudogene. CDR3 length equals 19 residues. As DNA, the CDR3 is TGTGCCAGCAGCAAAGAGCTATGCGGACGGGGCACGGGTTACTATGGCTACACCTTC. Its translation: CASSKELCGRGTGYYGYTF.

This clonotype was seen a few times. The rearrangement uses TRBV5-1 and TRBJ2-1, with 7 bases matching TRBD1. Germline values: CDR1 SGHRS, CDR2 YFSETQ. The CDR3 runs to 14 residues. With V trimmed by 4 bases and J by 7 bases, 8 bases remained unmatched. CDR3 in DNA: TGCGCCAGCAGCACTTGGACAGGACAGAATGAGCAGTTCTTC. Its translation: CASSTWTGQNEQFF.

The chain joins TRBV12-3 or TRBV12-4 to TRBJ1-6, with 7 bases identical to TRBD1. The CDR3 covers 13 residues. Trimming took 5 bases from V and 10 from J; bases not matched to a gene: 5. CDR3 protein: CASSLTGESPLHF. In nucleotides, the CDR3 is TGTGCCAGCAGTCTAACAGGGGAGTCACCCCTCCACTTT.

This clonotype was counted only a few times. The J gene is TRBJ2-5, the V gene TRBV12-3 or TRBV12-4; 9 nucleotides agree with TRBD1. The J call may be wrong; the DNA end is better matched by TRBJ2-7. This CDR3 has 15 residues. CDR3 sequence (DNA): TGTGCCAGCAGTTTAGCGGGGACAGGGCAGGTCGAGCAGTACTTC. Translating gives CASSLAGTGQVEQYF.

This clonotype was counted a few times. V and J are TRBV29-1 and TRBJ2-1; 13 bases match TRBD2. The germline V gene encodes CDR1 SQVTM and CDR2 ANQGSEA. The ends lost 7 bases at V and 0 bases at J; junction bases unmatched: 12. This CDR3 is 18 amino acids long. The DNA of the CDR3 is TGCAGCGGCCTGGAACTAGCGGGGGGGCGGAGCTCCTACAATGAGCAGTTCTTC. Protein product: CSGLELAGGRSSYNEQFF.

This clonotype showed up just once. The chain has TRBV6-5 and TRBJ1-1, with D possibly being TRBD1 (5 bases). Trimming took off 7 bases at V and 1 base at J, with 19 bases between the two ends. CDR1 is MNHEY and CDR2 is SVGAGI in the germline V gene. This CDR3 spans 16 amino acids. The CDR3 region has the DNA TGTGCCAGCACCTACGGGACTCTCTTTCGGAACACTGAAGCTTTCTTT. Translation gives CASTYGTLFRNTEAFF.

CDR3 sequence reads: CASFPDPGTGVTGELFF. The CDR3, as DNA: TGCGCCAGCTTCCCTGACCCCGGGACAGGGGTAACCGGGGAGCTGTTTTTT. The chain carries TRBV5-1 and TRBJ2-2, with 10 positions matching TRBD1. The CDR3 runs 17 residues. V was clipped by 7 bases and J by 5 bases; unmatched bases: 14. The germline V gene encodes CDR1 SGHRS and CDR2 YFSETQ.

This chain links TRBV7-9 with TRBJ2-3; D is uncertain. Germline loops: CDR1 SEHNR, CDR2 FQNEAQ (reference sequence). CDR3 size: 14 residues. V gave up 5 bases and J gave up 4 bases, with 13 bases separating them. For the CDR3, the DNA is TGTGCCAGCAGCCCACCGGACGCCGCAGATACGCAGTATTTT. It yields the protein CASSPPDAADTQYF.

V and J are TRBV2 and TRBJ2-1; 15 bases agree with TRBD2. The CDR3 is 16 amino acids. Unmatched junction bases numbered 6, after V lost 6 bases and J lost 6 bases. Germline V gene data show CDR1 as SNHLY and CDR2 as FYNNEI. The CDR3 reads CASSHRTSGGVNEQFF. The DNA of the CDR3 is TGTGCCAGCAGCCATAGGACTAGCGGGGGGGTCAATGAGCAGTTCTTC.

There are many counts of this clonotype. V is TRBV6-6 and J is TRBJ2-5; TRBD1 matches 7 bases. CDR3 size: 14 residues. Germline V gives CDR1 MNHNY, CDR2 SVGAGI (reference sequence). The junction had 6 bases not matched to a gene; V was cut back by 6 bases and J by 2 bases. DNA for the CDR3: TGTGCCAGCAGCCCCTCGGGACAGCAAGAGACCCAGTACTTC. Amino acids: CASSPSGQQETQYF.

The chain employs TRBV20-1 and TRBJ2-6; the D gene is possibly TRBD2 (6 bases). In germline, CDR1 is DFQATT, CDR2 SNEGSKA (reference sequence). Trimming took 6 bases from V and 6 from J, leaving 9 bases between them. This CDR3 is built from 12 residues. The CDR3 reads CSAEGKANVLTF. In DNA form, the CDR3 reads TGCAGTGCGGAGGGCAAGGCCAACGTCCTGACTTTC.

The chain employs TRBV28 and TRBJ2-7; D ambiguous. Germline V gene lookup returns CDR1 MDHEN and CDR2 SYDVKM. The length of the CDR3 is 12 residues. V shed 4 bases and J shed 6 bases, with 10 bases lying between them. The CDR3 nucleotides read TGTGCCAGCAGTTCCCCGTGGGGCGAGCAGTACTTC. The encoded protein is CASSSPWGEQYF.

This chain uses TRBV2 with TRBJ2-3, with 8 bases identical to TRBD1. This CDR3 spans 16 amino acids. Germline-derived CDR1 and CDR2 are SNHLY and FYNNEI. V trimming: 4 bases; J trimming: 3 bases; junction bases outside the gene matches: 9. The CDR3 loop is CASSGGDRRRTDTQYF. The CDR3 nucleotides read TGTGCCAGCAGTGGGGGGGACAGGCGGAGGACAGATACGCAGTATTTT.

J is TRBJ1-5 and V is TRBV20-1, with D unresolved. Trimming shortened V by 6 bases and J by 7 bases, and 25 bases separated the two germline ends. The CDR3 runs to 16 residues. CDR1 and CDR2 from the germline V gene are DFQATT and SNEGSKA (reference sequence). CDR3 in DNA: TGCAGTGCCGCCCCCCTGCCGCGGCAGGCGGGGCAGCCCCAGCATTTT. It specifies CSAAPLPRQAGQPQHF.

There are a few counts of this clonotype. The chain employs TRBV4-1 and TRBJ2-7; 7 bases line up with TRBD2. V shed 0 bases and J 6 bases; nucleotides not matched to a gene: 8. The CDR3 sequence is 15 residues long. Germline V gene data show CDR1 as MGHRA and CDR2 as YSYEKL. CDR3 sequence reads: CASSQEGGRNREQYF. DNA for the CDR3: TGCGCCAGCAGCCAAGAGGGGGGGAGGAATCGCGAGCAGTACTTC.

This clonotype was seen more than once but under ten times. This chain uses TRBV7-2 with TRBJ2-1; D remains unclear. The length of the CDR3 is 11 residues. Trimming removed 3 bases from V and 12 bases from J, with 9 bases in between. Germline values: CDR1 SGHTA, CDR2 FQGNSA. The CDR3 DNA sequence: TGTGCCAGCAGCTTGTTGGGTATGCAGTTCTTC. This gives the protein CASSLLGMQFF.

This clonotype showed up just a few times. The CDR3 reads CASSLDSAGCTF. CDR3 DNA: TGTGCCAGCAGCTTAGATAGCGCCGGGTGCACCTTC. This chain connects TRBV7-9 to TRBJ1-2; D uncertain. Deletions cut 1 base from V and 13 bases from J, with 13 bases between. CDR1 is SEHNR and CDR2 is FQNEAQ in the germline V gene (reference sequence). CDR3 length: 12 amino acids. Drawing the rest from reference TRBV7-9 and TRBJ1-2, the complete variable domain is DTGVSQNPRHKITKRGQNVTFRCDPISEHNRLYWYRQTLGQGPEFLTYFQNEAQLEKSRLLSDRFSAERPKGSFSTLEIQRTEQGDSAMYLCASSLDSAGCTFGSGTRLTVV.

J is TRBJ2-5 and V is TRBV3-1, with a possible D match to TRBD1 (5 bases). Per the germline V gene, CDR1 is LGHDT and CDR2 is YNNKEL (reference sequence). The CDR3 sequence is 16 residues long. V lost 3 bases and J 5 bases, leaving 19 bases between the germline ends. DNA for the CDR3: TGTGCCAGCAGCCAGGCCTTTCAGGGTCTGTTGGAGACCCAGTACTTC. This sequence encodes CASSQAFQGLLETQYF.

CDR3 region: CASSLGTSGGLRETQYF. CDR3 coding DNA: TGTGCCAGCAGTCTCGGGACTAGCGGGGGCCTCCGGGAGACCCAGTACTTC. The rearrangement links TRBV6-2 or TRBV6-3 to TRBJ2-5; 14 bases align to TRBD2. The CDR3 extends over 17 amino acids. The germline V gene encodes CDR1 MNHEY and CDR2 SVGEGT. With V trimmed by 5 bases and J by 5 bases, 10 bases remained unmatched.

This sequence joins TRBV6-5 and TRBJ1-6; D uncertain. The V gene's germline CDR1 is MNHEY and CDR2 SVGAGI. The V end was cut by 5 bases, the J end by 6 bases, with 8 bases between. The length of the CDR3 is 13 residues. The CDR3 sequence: CASSGLFNSPLHF. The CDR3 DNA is TGTGCCAGCAGTGGCCTCTTTAATTCACCCCTCCACTTT.

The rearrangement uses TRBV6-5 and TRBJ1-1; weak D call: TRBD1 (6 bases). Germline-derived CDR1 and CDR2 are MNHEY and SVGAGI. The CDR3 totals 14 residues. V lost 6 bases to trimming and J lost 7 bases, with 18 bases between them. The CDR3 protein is CASSETTGLSEAFF. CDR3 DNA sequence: TGTGCCAGCAGCGAAACAACAGGGCTGAGTGAAGCTTTCTTT.

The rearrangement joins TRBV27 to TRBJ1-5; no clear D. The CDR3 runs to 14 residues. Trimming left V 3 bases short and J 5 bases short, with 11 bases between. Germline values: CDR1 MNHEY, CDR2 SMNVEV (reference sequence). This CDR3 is CASSFKGKDQPQHF. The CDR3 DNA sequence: TGTGCCAGCAGTTTCAAGGGTAAGGATCAGCCCCAGCATTTT.

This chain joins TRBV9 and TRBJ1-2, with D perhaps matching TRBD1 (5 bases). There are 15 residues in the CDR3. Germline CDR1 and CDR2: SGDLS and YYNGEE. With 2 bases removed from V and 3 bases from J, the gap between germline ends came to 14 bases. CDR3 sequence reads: CASSVMAGRDYGYTF. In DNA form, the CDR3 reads TGTGCCAGCAGCGTCATGGCGGGGCGCGACTATGGCTACACCTTC.

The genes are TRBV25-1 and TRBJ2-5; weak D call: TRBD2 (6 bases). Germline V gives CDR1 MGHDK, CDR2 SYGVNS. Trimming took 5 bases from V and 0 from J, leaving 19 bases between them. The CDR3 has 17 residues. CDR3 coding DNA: TGTGCCAGCAGTTTAGGGATGGACTATAGGTACCAAGAGACCCAGTACTTC. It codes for CASSLGMDYRYQETQYF.